The clone carrying this TCR beta chain was detected only a few times. Antigen unknown. Clones were read by immunoSEQ multiplex PCR, and TCRdb kept only the in-frame ones, dropping some. The data show some 120,000 clones, with roughly 87% seen just once and 6.5% to 8.5% held by the top ten. From germline, CDR1 is KGHDR and CDR2 SFDVKD. This CDR3 spans 16 amino acids. The V segment lost 4 bases and the J segment 1 base; nucleotides outside the gene matches: 6. These data are taken from a study of T cell responses to AZD1222 COVID-19 vaccine. Turning to the study itself: Second-dose intervals near 4 or 12 weeks were combined. Study outcomes and limitations: The study identified only six AZD1222 recipients as seropositive at baseline. Females outnumbered males among donors, who were mostly white British; clonal diversity was possibly underestimated. Sampling captured repertoires only after the peak T cell response.

The sample was peripheral blood, taken on day 0 of AZD1222 vaccination. J is TRBJ1-2 and V is TRBV24-1; TRBD1 agrees at 9 bases. This sequence originates from an adult in good health. CDR3 region: CATSEMTTGGNYGYTF. The DNA of the CDR3 is TGTGCCACCAGTGAGATGACGACAGGGGGTAACTATGGCTACACCTTC.